This T cell receptor (beta chain) was sequenced during a study of T-cell memory formation after mild COVID-19. On the study more broadly: For the most part, TCR clusters were specific to one donor. Study-level points and caveats: The main location of contracting CD4+ clones was CM and EM, and that of contracting CD8+ clones was EMRA.

This clonotype was seen more than once but under ten times. No antigen is known for it. The CDR3 spans 15 residues. Germline values: CDR1 MGHRA, CDR2 YSYEKL. Trimming took 5 bases from V and 4 from J, leaving 17 bases between them. Each CDR3 protein gets one entry after TCRdb re-called the 5' RACE reads with MiXCR. Of roughly 48,000 distinct CDR3 sequences listed, 27% are singletons. The sequence derives from a man younger than 30 who had mild COVID-19 (a few samples of this study predate the infection). Cell type and time point are not known. Sequencing used PBMCs or a T cell subset sorted from them (not recorded which). The chain links TRBV4-1 to TRBJ1-1, with a possible D match to TRBD1 (5 bases). CDR3 loop: CASSAQGGAITEAFF. CDR3 bases: TGCGCCAGCAGCGCCCAGGGAGGGGCGATCACTGAAGCTTTCTTT.